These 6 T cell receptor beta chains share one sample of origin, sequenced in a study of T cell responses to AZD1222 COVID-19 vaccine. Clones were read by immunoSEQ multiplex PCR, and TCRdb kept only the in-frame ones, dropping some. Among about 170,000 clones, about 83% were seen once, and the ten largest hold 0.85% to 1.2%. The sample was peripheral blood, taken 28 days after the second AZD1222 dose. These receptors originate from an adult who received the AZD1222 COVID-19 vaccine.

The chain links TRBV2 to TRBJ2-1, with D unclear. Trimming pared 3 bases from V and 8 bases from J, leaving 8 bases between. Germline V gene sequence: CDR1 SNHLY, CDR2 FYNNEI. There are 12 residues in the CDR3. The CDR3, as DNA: TGTGCCAGCAGTGAGATGAGTGATGAGCAGTTCTTC. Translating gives CASSEMSDEQFF.

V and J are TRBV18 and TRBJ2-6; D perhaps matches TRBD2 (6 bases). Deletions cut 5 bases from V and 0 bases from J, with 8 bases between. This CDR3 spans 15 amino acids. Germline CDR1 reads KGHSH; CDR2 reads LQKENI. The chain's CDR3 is CASSGDFSGANVLTF. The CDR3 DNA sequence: TGTGCCAGCTCAGGGGACTTCTCTGGGGCCAACGTCCTGACTTTC.

The chain's CDR3 is CASSLDLGSYNEQFF. As DNA, the CDR3 is TGTGCCAGCAGCTTAGATCTAGGCAGCTACAATGAGCAGTTCTTC. The chain combines TRBV11-2 with TRBJ2-1; D gene ambiguous. CDR3 length equals 15 residues. With 0 bases removed from V and 3 bases from J, the gap between germline ends came to 9 bases. Germline assignment: CDR1 SGHAT and CDR2 FQNNGV.

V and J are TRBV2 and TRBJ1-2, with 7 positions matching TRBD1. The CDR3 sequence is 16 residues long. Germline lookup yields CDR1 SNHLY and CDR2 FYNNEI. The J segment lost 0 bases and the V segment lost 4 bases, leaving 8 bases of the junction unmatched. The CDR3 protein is CASSAPGGGTNYGYTF. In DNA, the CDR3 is TGTGCCAGCAGTGCCCCAGGGGGGGGGACTAACTATGGCTACACCTTC.

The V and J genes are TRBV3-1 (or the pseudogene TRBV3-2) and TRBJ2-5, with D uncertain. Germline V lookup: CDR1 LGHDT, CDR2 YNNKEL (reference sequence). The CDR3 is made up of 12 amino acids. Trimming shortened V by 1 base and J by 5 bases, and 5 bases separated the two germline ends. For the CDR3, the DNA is TGTGCCAGCAGCCAAGTTTGGGAGACCCAGTACTTC. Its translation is CASSQVWETQYF.

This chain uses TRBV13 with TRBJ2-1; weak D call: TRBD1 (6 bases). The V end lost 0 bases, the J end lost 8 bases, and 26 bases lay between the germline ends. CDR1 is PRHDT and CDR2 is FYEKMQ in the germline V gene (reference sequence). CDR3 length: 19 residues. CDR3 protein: CASSLGRRLIQGVMHEQFF. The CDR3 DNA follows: TGTGCCAGCAGCTTAGGCCGGAGGTTGATACAGGGTGTCATGCATGAGCAGTTCTTC. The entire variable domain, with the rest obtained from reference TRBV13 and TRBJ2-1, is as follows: AAGVIQSPRHLIKEKRETATLKCYPIPRHDTVYWYQQGPGQDPQFLISFYEKMQSDKGSIPDRFSAQQFSDYHSELNMSSLELGDSALYFCASSLGRRLIQGVMHEQFFGPGTRLTVL.